This TCR beta chain stems from a study of T cell responses to AZD1222 COVID-19 vaccine. The study's findings and limits: Seropositive status at baseline applied to only a handful of AZD1222 recipients.

This CDR3 has 20 amino acids. The V and J ends lost 0 bases and 3 bases respectively, with 26 bases between them. Germline V gene sequence: CDR1 LGHNT, CDR2 FRNRAP. Profiling relied on immunoSEQ multiplex PCR, and the TCRdb table lists in-frame clones only, not all of them. The sample has some 30,000 clones, about nine tenths seen once. Concerning this clone: What it recognizes is unknown.

The chain combines TRBV12-5 with TRBJ1-2, with a weak D call TRBD1 (6 bases). This clonotype was obtained from an adult in good health. Sequencing was performed on peripheral blood, taken on day 0 of AZD1222 vaccination. CDR3 in DNA: TGTGCTAGTGGTTTGGTACGGGGACGGGACACCCTGCCGCTGGACTATGGCTACACCTTC. Translated: CASGLVRGRDTLPLDYGYTF.